This T cell receptor beta chain was captured in a study of blood T cell repertoires in COVID-19. Study-wide context: Sites in the United States, Italy and Spain provided acute and convalescent COVID-19 samples.

V lost 5 bases, J lost 8 bases, and 13 bases lay in between. Germline CDR1 reads SGHTA; CDR2 reads FQGTGA. The CDR3 spans 13 residues. Living in about two dozen US areas, the participants were between roughly 18 and 89 years of age. Grouping used clinical history reported by participants in a survey and questionnaire. The protocol was immunoSEQ multiplex PCR, while the TCRdb copy is restricted to in-frame clones and leaves out a portion. The sample carries approximately 380,000 clones, approximately 91% recorded once. The receptor was derived from a woman aged 40 to 49 who had been exposed to COVID-19. Input material: PBMCs or T cells enriched from blood (not recorded which). V usage is TRBV7-3 and J usage is TRBJ2-1; D possibly corresponds to TRBD2 (6 bases). The CDR3 protein is CASSPPSDDEQFF. The CDR3 DNA is TGTGCCAGCAGCCCCCCTAGCGATGATGAGCAGTTCTTC.